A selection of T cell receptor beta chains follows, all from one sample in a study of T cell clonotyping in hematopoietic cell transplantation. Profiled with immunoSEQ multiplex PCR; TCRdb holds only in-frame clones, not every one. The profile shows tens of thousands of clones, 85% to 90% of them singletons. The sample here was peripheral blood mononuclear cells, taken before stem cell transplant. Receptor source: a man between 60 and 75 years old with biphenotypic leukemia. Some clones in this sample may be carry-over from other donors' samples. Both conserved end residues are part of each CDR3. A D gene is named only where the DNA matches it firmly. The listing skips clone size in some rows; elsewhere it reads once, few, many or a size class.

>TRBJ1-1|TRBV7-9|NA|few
CASSLEYTEAFF
TGTGCCAGCAGCTTAGAATACACTGAAGCTTTCTTT
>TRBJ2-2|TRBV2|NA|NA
CASLGGGANTGELFF
TGTGCCAGCCTGGGGGGGGGCGCGAACACCGGGGAGCTGTTTTTT
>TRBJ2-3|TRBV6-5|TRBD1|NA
CASGSQGAPDTQYF
TGTGCCAGCGGTAGCCAGGGGGCCCCAGATACGCAGTATTTT
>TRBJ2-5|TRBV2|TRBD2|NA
CASSERREVEETQYF
TGTGCCAGCAGTGAACGGCGGGAGGTCGAAGAGACCCAGTACTTC
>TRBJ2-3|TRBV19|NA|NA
CASSIQAQEGDTQYF
TGTGCCAGTAGTATCCAGGCGCAAGAGGGAGATACGCAGTATTTT
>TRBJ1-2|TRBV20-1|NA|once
CSVGYGYTF
TGCAGTGTGGGCTATGGCTACACCTTC
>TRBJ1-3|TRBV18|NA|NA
CASSPETLGAAGNTIYF
TGTGCCAGCTCACCAGAGACGCTGGGGGCCGCTGGAAACACCATATATTTT
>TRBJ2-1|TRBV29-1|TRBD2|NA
CSVVGSGSFNEQFF
TGCAGCGTCGTGGGGAGCGGGAGCTTCAATGAGCAGTTCTTC
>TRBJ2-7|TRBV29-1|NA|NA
CSVGGRSYEQYF
TGCAGCGTTGGGGGCAGATCCTACGAGCAGTACTTC
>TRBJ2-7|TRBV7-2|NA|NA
CASSLVGSSYEQYF
TGTGCCAGCAGCTTAGTGGGGAGCTCCTACGAGCAGTACTTC
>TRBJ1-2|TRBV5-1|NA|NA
CASTPSGTLRGYTF
TGCGCCAGCACCCCGTCGGGCACTTTGCGGGGCTACACCTTC
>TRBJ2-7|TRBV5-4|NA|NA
CASSAAGTGEYEQYF
TGTGCCAGCAGCGCCGCGGGCACAGGAGAATACGAGCAGTACTTC
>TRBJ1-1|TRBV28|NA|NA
CASSLPTEAFF
TGTGCCAGCAGTTTACCCACTGAAGCTTTCTTT
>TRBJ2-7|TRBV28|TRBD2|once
CASRTSGRYEQYF
TGTGCCAGCAGGACTAGCGGGAGATACGAGCAGTACTTC
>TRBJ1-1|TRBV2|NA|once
CASSEARGYEAFF
TGTGCCAGCAGTGAAGCGCGAGGGTATGAAGCTTTCTTT
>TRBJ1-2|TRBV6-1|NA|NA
CASSLTGNYGYTF
TGTGCCAGCAGCCTTACAGGGAACTATGGCTACACCTTC
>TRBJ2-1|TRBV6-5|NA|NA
CASSYSLALNEQFF
TGTGCCAGCAGTTACTCCTTGGCCCTCAATGAGCAGTTCTTC
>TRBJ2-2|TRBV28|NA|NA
CASRDRNTGELFF
TGTGCCAGCAGGGACCGGAACACCGGGGAGCTGTTTTTT
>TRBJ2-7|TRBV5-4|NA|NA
CASTRTSPVYEQYF
TGTGCCAGCACCCGTACCTCCCCAGTTTACGAGCAGTACTTC
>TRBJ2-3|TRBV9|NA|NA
CASSPRGPPSTDTQYF
TGTGCCAGCAGCCCCAGGGGACCTCCTAGCACAGATACGCAGTATTTT